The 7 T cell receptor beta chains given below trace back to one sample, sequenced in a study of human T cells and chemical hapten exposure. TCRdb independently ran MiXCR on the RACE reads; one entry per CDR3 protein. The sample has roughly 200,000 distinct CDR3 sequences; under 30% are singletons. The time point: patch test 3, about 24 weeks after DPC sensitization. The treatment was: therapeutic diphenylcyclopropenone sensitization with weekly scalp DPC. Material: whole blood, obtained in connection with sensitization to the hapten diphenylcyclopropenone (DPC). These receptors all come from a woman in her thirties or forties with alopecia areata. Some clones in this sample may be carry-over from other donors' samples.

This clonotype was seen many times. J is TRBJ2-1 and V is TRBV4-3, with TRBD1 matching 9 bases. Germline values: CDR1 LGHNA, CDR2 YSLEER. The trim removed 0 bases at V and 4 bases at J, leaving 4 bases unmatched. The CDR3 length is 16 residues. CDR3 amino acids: CASSQERTGVYNEQFF. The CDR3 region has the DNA TGCGCCAGCAGCCAAGAGCGGACAGGGGTTTACAATGAGCAGTTCTTC.

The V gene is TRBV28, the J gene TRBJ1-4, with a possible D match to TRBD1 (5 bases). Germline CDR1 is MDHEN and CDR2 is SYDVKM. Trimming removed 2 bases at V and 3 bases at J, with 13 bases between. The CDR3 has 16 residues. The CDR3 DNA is TGTGCCAGCAGTTTACCCCCAGGGTGGGCTAATGAAAAACTGTTTTTT. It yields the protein CASSLPPGWANEKLFF.

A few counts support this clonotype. The CDR3 spells CASSLSWDRSYNEQFF. The CDR3 DNA sequence: TGTGCCAGCAGTTTAAGCTGGGACCGCTCCTACAATGAGCAGTTCTTC. The J gene is TRBJ2-1, the V gene TRBV12-3 or TRBV12-4; D may be TRBD1 or TRBD2 (5 bases each). This CDR3 has 16 amino acids. V lost 2 bases and J 0 bases, leaving 11 bases between the germline ends.

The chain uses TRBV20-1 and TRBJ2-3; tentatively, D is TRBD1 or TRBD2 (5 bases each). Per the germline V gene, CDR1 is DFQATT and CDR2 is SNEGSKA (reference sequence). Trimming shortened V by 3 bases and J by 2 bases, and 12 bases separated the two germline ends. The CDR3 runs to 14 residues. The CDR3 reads CSASRPGTTDTQYF. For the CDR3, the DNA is TGCAGTGCTAGTCGCCCGGGGACCACAGATACGCAGTATTTT.

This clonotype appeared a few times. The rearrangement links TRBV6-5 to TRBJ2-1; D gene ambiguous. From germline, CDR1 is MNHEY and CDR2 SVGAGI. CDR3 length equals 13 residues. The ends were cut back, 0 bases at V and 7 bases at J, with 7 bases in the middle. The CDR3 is CASSYSKQNEQFF. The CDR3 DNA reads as TGTGCCAGCAGTTACTCGAAACAGAATGAGCAGTTCTTC.

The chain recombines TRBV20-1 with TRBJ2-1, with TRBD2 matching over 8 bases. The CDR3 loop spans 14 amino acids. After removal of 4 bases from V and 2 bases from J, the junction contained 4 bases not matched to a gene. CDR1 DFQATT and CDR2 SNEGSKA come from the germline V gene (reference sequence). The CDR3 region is CSATERGTYNEQFF. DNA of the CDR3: TGCAGTGCTACTGAGCGGGGGACCTACAATGAGCAGTTCTTC.

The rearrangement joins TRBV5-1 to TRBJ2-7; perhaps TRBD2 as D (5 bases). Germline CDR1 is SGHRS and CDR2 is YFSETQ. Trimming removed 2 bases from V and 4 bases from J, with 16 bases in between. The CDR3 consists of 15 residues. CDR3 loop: CASSLSDPRRYEQYF. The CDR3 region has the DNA TGCGCCAGCAGCTTATCAGACCCTAGGAGGTACGAGCAGTACTTC.